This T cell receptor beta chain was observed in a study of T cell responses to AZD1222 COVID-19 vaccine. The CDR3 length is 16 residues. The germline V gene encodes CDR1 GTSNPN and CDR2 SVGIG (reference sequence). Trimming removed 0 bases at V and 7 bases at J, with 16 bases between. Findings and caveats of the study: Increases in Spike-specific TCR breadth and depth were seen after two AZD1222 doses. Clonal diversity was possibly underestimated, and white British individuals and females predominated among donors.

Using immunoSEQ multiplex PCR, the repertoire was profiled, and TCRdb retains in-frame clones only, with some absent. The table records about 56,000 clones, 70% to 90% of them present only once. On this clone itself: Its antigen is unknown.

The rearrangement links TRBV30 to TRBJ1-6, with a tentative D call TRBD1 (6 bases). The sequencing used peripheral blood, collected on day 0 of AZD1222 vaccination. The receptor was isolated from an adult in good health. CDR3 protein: CAWSVSISGGNSPLHF. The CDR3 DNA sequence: TGTGCCTGGAGTGTATCAATATCTGGGGGCAATTCACCCCTCCACTTT.